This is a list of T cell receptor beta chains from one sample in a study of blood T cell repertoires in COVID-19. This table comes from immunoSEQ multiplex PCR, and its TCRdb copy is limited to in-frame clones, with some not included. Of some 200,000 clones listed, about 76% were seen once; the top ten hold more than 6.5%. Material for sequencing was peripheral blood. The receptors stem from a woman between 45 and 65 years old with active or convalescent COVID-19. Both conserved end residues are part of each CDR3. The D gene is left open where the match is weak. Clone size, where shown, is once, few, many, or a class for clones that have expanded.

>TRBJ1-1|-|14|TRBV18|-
CASSLGQMNTEAFF
TGTGCCAGCTCCCTCGGACAGATGAACACTGAAGCTTTCTTT
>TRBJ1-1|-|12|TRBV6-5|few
CASSPKNTEAFF
TGTGCCAGCAGCCCCAAGAACACTGAAGCTTTCTTT
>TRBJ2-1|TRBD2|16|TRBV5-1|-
CASSLASGSSYNEQFF
TGCGCCAGCAGCTTGGCCAGCGGGAGCTCCTACAATGAGCAGTTCTTC
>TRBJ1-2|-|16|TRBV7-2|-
CASSLAGGQRNYGYTF
TGTGCCAGCAGCTTAGCAGGTGGGCAGAGAAACTATGGCTACACCTTC
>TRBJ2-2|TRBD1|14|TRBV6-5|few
CASNYRGQAGELFF
TGTGCCAGCAACTACAGGGGGCAGGCCGGGGAGCTGTTTTTT
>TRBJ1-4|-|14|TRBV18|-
CASSPPGHAEKLFF
TGTGCCAGCTCACCACCTGGCCACGCTGAAAAACTGTTTTTT
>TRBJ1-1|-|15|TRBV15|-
CATSRGGGRNTEAFF
TGTGCCACCAGCAGAGGAGGGGGTCGAAACACTGAAGCTTTCTTT
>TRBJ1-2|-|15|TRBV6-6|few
CASSQVRGALDGYTF
TGTGCCAGCAGTCAGGTCCGCGGGGCTCTCGATGGCTACACCTTC
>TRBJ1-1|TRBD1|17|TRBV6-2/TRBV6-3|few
CASSYSRQGKFNTEAFF
TGTGCCAGCAGTTACTCGAGACAGGGGAAGTTTAACACTGAAGCTTTCTTT
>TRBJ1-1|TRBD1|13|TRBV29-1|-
CSAWTGVNTEAFF
TGCAGCGCCTGGACAGGGGTGAACACTGAAGCTTTCTTT
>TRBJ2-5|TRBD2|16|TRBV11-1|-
CASSRSPSGAQETQYF
TGTGCCAGCAGCCGCAGTCCTAGCGGGGCCCAAGAGACCCAGTACTTC
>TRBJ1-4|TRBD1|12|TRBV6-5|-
CASRDRGEKLFF
TGTGCCAGCAGGGACAGGGGTGAAAAACTGTTTTTT
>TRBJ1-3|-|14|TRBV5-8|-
CASSLGPREYTIYF
TGTGCCAGCAGCTTGGGTCCGAGGGAATACACCATATATTTT
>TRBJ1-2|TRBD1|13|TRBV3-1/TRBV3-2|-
CASSRRQGDSYTF
TGTGCCAGCAGCCGTAGACAGGGGGATAGCTACACCTTC
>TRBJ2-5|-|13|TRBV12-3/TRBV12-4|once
CASSSQGEETQYF
TGTGCCAGCAGTTCACAGGGTGAAGAGACCCAGTACTTC
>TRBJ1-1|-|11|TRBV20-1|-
CSAVHIREAFF
TGCAGTGCGGTACATATCAGGGAAGCTTTCTTT
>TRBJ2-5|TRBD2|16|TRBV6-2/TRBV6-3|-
CASSPVASGRAETQYF
TGTGCCAGCAGTCCCGTGGCTAGCGGGAGGGCGGAGACCCAGTACTTC
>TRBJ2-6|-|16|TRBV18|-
CASSPLQGSGANVLTF
TGTGCCAGCTCACCCTTGCAGGGATCTGGGGCCAACGTCCTGACTTTC
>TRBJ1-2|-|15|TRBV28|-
CASSSLGRDSYGYTF
TGTGCCAGCAGTTCCCTGGGCAGGGATTCCTATGGCTACACCTTC
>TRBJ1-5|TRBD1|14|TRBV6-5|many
CASSRDRAAQPQHF
TGTGCCAGCAGCCGGGACAGGGCGGCTCAGCCCCAGCATTTT
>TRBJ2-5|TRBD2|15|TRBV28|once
CASSSGTSGIETQYF
TGTGCCAGCAGTTCCGGGACTAGCGGGATTGAGACCCAGTACTTC
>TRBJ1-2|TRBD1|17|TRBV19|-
CASSIVRNRGRSYGYTF
TGTGCCAGTAGTATAGTGAGGAACAGGGGGCGAAGCTATGGCTACACCTTC
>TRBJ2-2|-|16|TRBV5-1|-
CASSQNTGANTGELFF
TGCGCCAGCAGCCAGAATACAGGAGCGAACACCGGGGAGCTGTTTTTT
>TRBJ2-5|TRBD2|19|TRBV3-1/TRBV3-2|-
CASSQVGGLSGSALKTQYF
TGTGCCAGCAGCCAAGTTGGGGGGCTTAGCGGGAGTGCGTTAAAGACCCAGTACTTC
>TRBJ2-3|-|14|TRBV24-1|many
CATSDPRGADTQYF
TGTGCCACCAGTGATCCCAGGGGAGCAGATACGCAGTATTTT
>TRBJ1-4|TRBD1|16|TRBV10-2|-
CASSESKGTGGEKLFF
TGCGCCAGCAGTGAGTCGAAAGGGACAGGGGGTGAAAAACTGTTTTTT
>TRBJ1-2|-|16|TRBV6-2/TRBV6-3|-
CASSPHYKWEVYGYTF
TGTGCCAGCAGCCCCCATTATAAGTGGGAGGTCTATGGCTACACCTTC
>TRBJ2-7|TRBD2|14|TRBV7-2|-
CASRPSGGAHEQYF
TGTGCCAGCAGGCCAAGCGGGGGGGCCCACGAGCAGTACTTC
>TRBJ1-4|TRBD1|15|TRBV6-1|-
CASQLQAGGNEKLFF
TGTGCCAGCCAGTTACAGGCAGGGGGTAATGAAAAACTGTTTTTT